The subject of this entry is one T cell receptor beta chain. Its antigen is as yet unknown. These data belong to a study of T-cell memory formation after mild COVID-19. Whole-study findings and limits: Contracting clones from day 15 to 85 showed balanced CD4/CD8; later expanders favored CD4+. Shrinking CD4+ clones resided mostly in CM and EM, and CD8+ ones in EMRA.

Germline assignment: CDR1 KGHSH and CDR2 LQKENI. The germline V and J ends were trimmed by 3 bases and 2 bases, with 15 bases remaining between them. CDR3 length: 16 amino acids. TCRdb re-called the 5' RACE reads through MiXCR, storing one row per CDR3 protein. The sample contains a few hundred thousand distinct CDR3 sequences, 20% to 25% of which appear only once. The sample taken for sequencing was PBMCs or a T cell subset sorted from them (not recorded which). This chain connects TRBV18 to TRBJ2-3; the D gene is possibly TRBD2 (6 bases). The receptor was isolated from a man younger than 30 who had mild COVID-19 (a few samples of this study predate the infection). Cell type and time point are not known. CDR3 bases: TGTGCCAGCTCACCCAAGAGTCGGGAGAACACAGATACGCAGTATTTT. This encodes CASSPKSRENTDTQYF.